This TCR beta chain was retrieved from a study of regulatory T cells in long-lasting Graves disease (dated by TCRdb to the early 2020s). In the study overall: Persistent Graves' disease was defined as antithyroid drug treatment for over 5 years with persistently positive TSH receptor autoantibodies. Peripheral blood TCR sequencing and RNA sequencing compared persistent Graves' disease patients with newly diagnosed Graves' disease patients. The study was registered as a clinical trial and conducted in China. A total of roughly 33 samples underwent TCR sequencing: about 13 from persistent and about 20 from newly diagnosed Graves' disease patients. Antithyroid drugs had been taken for around 9.8 years on average by persistent Graves' disease patients in the clinical cohort. What the research found in general, with its limitations: The authors noted that the small sample size was a limitation that may lower accuracy. More public clonotypes were shared among persistent patients (2,741) than among newly diagnosed patients (over 900). Compared with newly diagnosed patients, persistent Graves' disease patients had lower TCR Shannon entropy and fewer highly expanded clones, which suggests clonal expansion. Only the TCR beta chain was sequenced and analyzed. Persistent disease showed preferential use of TRBV28, TRBJ1-2 and TRBJ2-5, whereas newly diagnosed disease favored TRBV20-1 and TRBJ2-1. Only peripheral blood was studied, because thyroid tissue, the primary lesion, was inaccessible.

As concerns this clonotype: Its binding antigen is unknown. No base qualities exist here, and no much larger clone lies one base off it.

The CDR3 numbers 14 residues from cysteine through phenylalanine. Solely the CDR3 DNA is kept, with 42 bases framed from the first base. Based on the germline V gene, the CDR1 and CDR2 sequences are MDHEN and SYDVKM. The junction carries 14 bases between V and J, which are trimmed by 7 bases and 4 bases respectively. The time point label here, explained by the study, means: persistent/refractory GD, antithyroid drugs over 5 years with positive TRAb. For both TCR sequencing and RNA sequencing, RNA was extracted from PBMCs in TRIzol. The diagnosis of Graves' disease followed American Thyroid Association guidelines. Patients for the study were recruited at an endocrinology department in Xi'an, China. Each patient gave about 9.1 milliliters of peripheral blood, collected in an EDTA anticoagulant tube. Ficoll Paque Plus density gradient separation was used to isolate PBMCs, and no further T cell sorting was done. RNA quality was checked with an Agilent 2100 Bioanalyzer and agarose gel, and concentration with a NanoDrop 2000.

Receptor libraries were prepared by multiplex PCR. The reads were generated on an Illumina HiSeq 4000. CDR3 regions were amplified by Arm-PCR with iRepertoire HTBI primers to construct TCR beta libraries. Before sequencing, the PCR products underwent gel purification. Concerning the study's data processing: Across samples, around 58 TRBV and 14 TRBJ segments were identified and used for gene usage analysis of CDR3 amino acid clonotypes. COPE and FqMerger were used to merge the filtered high-quality paired reads into contigs. BLAST was used to align contigs to IMGT TRBV, TRBD and TRBJ reference genes, with CDR3 defined following IMGT. Clonotypes above 0.1% frequency were classified as highly expanded clones. Shannon entropy was used to measure repertoire diversity, and the Gini coefficient was used to measure V-J evenness. Public clonotypes were defined as clonotypes shared by more than one individual. Using fastp trimming at Q25 and MiXCR clonotype assembly, TCRdb reanalyzed the public sequencing data and kept in-frame beta chains. Each CDR3 protein gets just one entry, which takes the most common genes and DNA from the rows behind it. In this record, the V and J calls reflect TCRdb's handling and not the investigators' own analysis. Within this sample are more than 650,000 distinct CDR3 sequences, with approximately 29% of them counted one time only. 42% of the sample belongs to the ten largest clones.

The specimen comprised peripheral blood mononuclear cells (PBMCs), sampled when the disease was refractory, from a patient treated with antithyroid drugs. In this chain, TRBV28 is recombined with TRBJ2-1; the D gene is tentatively TRBD1 or TRBD2, each matching 5 bases. This receptor was taken from a female donor with Graves disease. The CDR3: CASTRHGAYNEQFF. In nucleotide form, the sequence is TGTGCCAGCACTAGGCACGGGGCTTACAATGAGCAGTTCTTC. Supplemented by the reference TRBV28 and TRBJ2-1 proteins around the CDR3, the complete variable domain is DVKVTQSSRYLVKRTGEKVFLECVQDMDHENMFWYRQDPGLGLRLIYFSYDVKMKEKGDIPEGYSVSREKKERFSLILESASTNQTSMYLCASTRHGAYNEQFFGPGTRLTVL.